This TCR beta chain was found in a study of T cell clones after liver transplantation. Study in general: A pre-transplant mixed lymphocyte reaction with TCRbeta sequencing defined graft-donor-reactive clones followed in post-transplant blood.

Repertoires were generated with immunoSEQ multiplex PCR, while TCRdb's copy carries only in-frame clones and drops some. The repertoire has about 80,000 clones, roughly 80% of them found once; the top ten carry around 0.45%. Germline-derived CDR1 and CDR2 are SGHAT and FQNNGV. Trimming removed 2 bases from V and 4 bases from J, with 5 bases in between. This CDR3 is 13 amino acids long. The sequence was obtained from a human patient who received a liver transplant. Some T cells may trace back to the graft donor. Sequences were derived from CD4+ T cells from blood, sampled around 42 months after liver transplant. This chain connects TRBV11-2 to TRBJ2-2, with a weak D call TRBD1 (5 bases). Here the CDR3 reads CASSLQGTGELFF. The CDR3 DNA follows: TGTGCCAGCAGCTTACAGGGCACCGGGGAGCTGTTTTTT.